Given below is one TCR beta chain in context. Its antigen is still unknown. The data originate from a study of beta chain features in type 1 diabetes. Whole-study results and caveats: The study left unresolved whether HLA type influences TCRB rearrangement. Moderate yet significant TCRB CDR3 shortening was seen in Type 1 diabetes patients in all four CD4+ subsets.

Investigators reverse transcribed all isolated RNA, so they sequenced expressed TCRB transcripts. The table came from immunoSEQ multiplex PCR; TCRdb's copy has only in-frame clones and leaves some out. The table lists about 140,000 clones, about 13% of them singletons, with 1% to 1.5% in the top ten. Stem cell-like memory, regulatory, central memory and naive CD4+ cells were sorted via CD45RO/CCR7/CD25/CD127/CD95/CD27. Sorted populations were all over 98% pure. This clonotype originated in a man aged 18 to 29 with type 1 diabetes. Sequences were obtained from central memory CD4+ T cells from blood.

CDR3 amino acids: CASSAVAHGDYEQYF. The CDR3 coding sequence is TGTGCCAGCAGTGCCGTGGCTCACGGAGACTACGAGCAGTACTTC. The V and J genes are TRBV25-1 and TRBJ2-7; D call uncertain. The CDR3 totals 15 residues. Germline CDR1 MGHDK, CDR2 SYGVNS. With 4 bases removed from V and 3 bases from J, the gap between germline ends came to 16 bases.